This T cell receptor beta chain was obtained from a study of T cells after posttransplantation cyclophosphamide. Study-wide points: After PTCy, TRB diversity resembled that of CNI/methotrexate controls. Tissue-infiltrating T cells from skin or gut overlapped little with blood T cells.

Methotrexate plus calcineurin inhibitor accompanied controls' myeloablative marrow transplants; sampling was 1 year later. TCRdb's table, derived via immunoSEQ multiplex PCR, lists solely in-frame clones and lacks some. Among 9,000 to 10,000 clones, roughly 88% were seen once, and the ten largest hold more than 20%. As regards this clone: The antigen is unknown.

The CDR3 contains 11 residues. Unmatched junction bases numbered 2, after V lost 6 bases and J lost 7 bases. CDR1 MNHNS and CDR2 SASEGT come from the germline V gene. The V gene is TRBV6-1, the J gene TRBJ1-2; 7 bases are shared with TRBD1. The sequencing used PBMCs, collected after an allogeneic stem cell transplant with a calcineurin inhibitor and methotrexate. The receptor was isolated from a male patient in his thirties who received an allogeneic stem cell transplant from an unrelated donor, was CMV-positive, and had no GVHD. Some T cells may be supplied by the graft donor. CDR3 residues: CASRTGSGYTF. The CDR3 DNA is TGTGCCAGCAGGACAGGGAGTGGCTACACCTTC.